These 19 T cell receptor beta chains share one sample of origin, sequenced in a study of post-analysis software for immune sequencing data. General observations from the study: When patients were compared with controls, 4 or 5 TRBV segments were more frequent, TRBV5-6, TRBV5-1 and TRBV20-1 among them.

Their antigen targets remain unknown. TCR beta cDNA libraries included unique molecular identifiers. One entry per CDR3 protein, called by TCRdb with MiXCR from the PCR reads. Of 430,000 or so distinct CDR3 sequences in the sample, approximately 37% were seen once. Input material: blood. These receptors all stem from a girl between 2 and 10 years old with multiple sclerosis.

The genes are TRBV20-1 and TRBJ2-7; tentative D call: TRBD1 (5 bases). Germline assignment: CDR1 DFQATT and CDR2 SNEGSKA (reference sequence). There are 13 residues in the CDR3. V was cut by 3 bases and J by 4 bases, with 13 bases left in between. CDR3 in amino acids: CSASSLTVYEQYF. The CDR3 DNA follows: TGCAGTGCTAGTAGTCTGACAGTATACGAGCAGTACTTC.

This rearrangement joins TRBV7-2 to TRBJ2-1; 7 bases align to TRBD2. The CDR3 loop spans 12 amino acids. Trimming removed 5 bases from V and 8 bases from J; junction bases left unmatched: 3. Germline CDR1 SGHTA, CDR2 FQGNSA. The CDR3 DNA follows: TGTGCCAGCAGCCGACTAGCCCATGAGCAGTTCTTC. Translating gives CASSRLAHEQFF.

This clonotype was detected only a few times. The chain uses TRBV7-2 and TRBJ2-7; no firm D call. CDR1 is SGHTA and CDR2 is FQGNSA in the germline V gene. With 9 bases removed from V and 0 bases from J, the gap between germline ends came to 15 bases. The CDR3 has 14 residues. The CDR3 protein is CARVGRQSSYEQYF. DNA of the CDR3: TGTGCCAGAGTTGGACGGCAGAGCTCCTACGAGCAGTACTTC.

This clonotype was seen more than once but under ten times. This chain links TRBV20-1 with TRBJ2-7; 10 nucleotides match TRBD1. The CDR3 consists of 15 residues. The germline V gene encodes CDR1 DFQATT and CDR2 SNEGSKA (reference sequence). J was trimmed by 4 bases and V by 3 bases; bases with no gene match: 9. The CDR3 loop is CSARLPGQGTYEQYF. CDR3 DNA sequence: TGCAGTGCTAGGTTACCGGGACAGGGGACGTACGAGCAGTACTTC.

This clonotype came up a few times. This chain connects TRBV28 to TRBJ2-5; TRBD1 might be the D (5 bases). CDR1 and CDR2 (germline): MDHEN, SYDVKM. Deletions cut 5 bases from V and 1 base from J, with 14 bases between. The CDR3 consists of 15 residues. This CDR3 is CASSTNQGFQETQYF. DNA of the CDR3: TGTGCCAGCAGTACCAACCAGGGATTCCAAGAGACCCAGTACTTC.

This clonotype has only a few counts. The rearrangement joins TRBV20-1 to TRBJ1-2, with unresolved D. This CDR3 contains 13 residues. Trimming took 8 bases from V and 1 from J, leaving 14 bases between them. CDR1 is DFQATT and CDR2 is SNEGSKA in the germline V gene (reference sequence). In nucleotides, the CDR3 is TGCAGTACGACCCCCGGGGTTAACTATGGCTACACCTTC. Its protein is CSTTPGVNYGYTF.

The V gene is TRBV30, the J gene TRBJ1-2; D gene unclear. The CDR3 length is 12 residues. The germline V gene has CDR1 GTSNPN and CDR2 SVGIG (reference sequence). V was shortened by 3 bases and J by 4 bases, with 9 bases between the two germline ends. The CDR3 here is CAWSELTYGYTF. The CDR3, as DNA: TGTGCCTGGAGCGAACTTACCTATGGCTACACCTTC.

This sequence joins TRBV11-2 and TRBJ2-7; D unresolved. Germline lookup yields CDR1 SGHAT and CDR2 FQNNGV. This CDR3 is built from 12 residues. V was pared by 4 bases and J by 2 bases, with 6 bases between. CDR3 coding DNA: TGTGCCAGCAGCTGGAAGGCCTACGAGCAGTACTTC. This sequence encodes CASSWKAYEQYF. Looking up the rest from reference TRBV11-2 and TRBJ2-7 gives the full variable domain: EAGVAQSPRYKIIEKRQSVAFWCNPISGHATLYWYQQILGQGPKLLIQFQNNGVVDDSQLPKDRFSAERLKGVDSTLKIQPAKLEDSAVYLCASSWKAYEQYFGPGTRLTVT.

This chain connects TRBV15 to TRBJ1-2; weak D call: TRBD1 (6 bases). CDR1 is LNHNV, CDR2 YYDKDF, per germline (reference sequence). The V end was cut by 5 bases, the J end by 2 bases, with 18 bases between. CDR3 size: 16 residues. The CDR3 DNA sequence: TGTGCCACCAGCGGGTTTTCAGGGGAGAACAACTATGGCTACACCTTC. It codes for CATSGFSGENNYGYTF.

V and J are TRBV10-3 and TRBJ1-2, with D possibly being TRBD1 (5 bases). Germline V gives CDR1 ENHRY, CDR2 SYGVKD. Trimming removed 0 bases at V and 5 bases at J, with 13 bases between. The CDR3 consists of 15 residues. The CDR3 coding sequence is TGTGCCATCAGTGAGTCGACAGAGAGAATATATGGCTACACCTTC. Translating it yields CAISESTERIYGYTF.

This chain uses TRBV12-5 with TRBJ2-7; no clear D gene. Between the trimmed V and J ends, which lost 1 base and 3 bases, there was a span of 4 bases. Germline CDR1 reads LGHNT; CDR2 reads FRNRAP. This CDR3 comprises 12 residues. The DNA of the CDR3 is TGTGCTAGTGGTTTGGGAGGCTACGAGCAGTACTTC. It codes for CASGLGGYEQYF.

The rearrangement links TRBV12-3 or TRBV12-4 to TRBJ2-1, with 8 bases that match TRBD1. V was clipped by 4 bases and J by 13 bases; unmatched bases: 9. The CDR3 totals 13 residues. The CDR3 region has the DNA TGTGCCAGCAGTTATGTGACAGGGGAAATTCAGTTCTTC. Its protein is CASSYVTGEIQFF.

The J gene is TRBJ2-5, the V gene TRBV10-3; D uncertain. Matching the DNA end better, TRBJ2-7 makes the J call doubtful. Germline CDR1 is ENHRY and CDR2 is SYGVKD. The CDR3 runs to 15 residues. As DNA, the CDR3 is TGTGCCATCAGTGACATTACGGCACAGAACTACGAGCAGTACTTC. This encodes CAISDITAQNYEQYF.

This clonotype was seen only a few times. The chain is built from TRBV5-1 and TRBJ2-4, with D maybe TRBD2 (5 bases). The J call may be in error: the DNA end matches TRBJ2-7 better. The length of the CDR3 is 15 residues. The V gene's germline CDR1 is SGHRS and CDR2 YFSETQ. The CDR3 region is CASSLLRALPGEQYF. The CDR3 DNA reads as TGCGCCAGCAGCTTGTTGCGGGCCCTTCCTGGCGAGCAGTACTTC.

In this sample, this clonotype turned up a few times. The chain couples TRBV27 to TRBJ2-5; TRBD2 matches 13 bases. CDR3 size: 14 residues. The V and J ends lost 4 bases and 12 bases, in that order; junction bases with no gene match: 8. Germline V CDR1 and CDR2: MNHEY, SMNVEV (reference sequence). The CDR3 loop is CASSSWTSGSGKYF. The CDR3 DNA is TGTGCCAGCAGTTCATGGACTAGCGGGAGTGGGAAGTACTTC.

This clonotype was counted between two and nine times. This chain links TRBV10-3 with TRBJ2-5, with no clear D. Germline values: CDR1 ENHRY, CDR2 SYGVKD. The CDR3 sequence is 14 residues long. The germline V and J ends were trimmed by 11 bases and 5 bases, with 21 bases remaining between them. The CDR3 bases are TGTGCCGTACGGGCCTCCATCCCCGGGGAGACCCAGTACTTC. Protein sequence: CAVRASIPGETQYF.

There are a few counts of this clonotype. The V gene is TRBV2, the J gene TRBJ2-3, with 13 bases identical to TRBD2. The J segment lost 2 bases and the V segment lost 5 bases, leaving 10 bases of the junction unmatched. CDR1 is SNHLY, CDR2 FYNNEI, per germline. CDR3 length: 18 amino acids. In nucleotides, the CDR3 is TGTGCCAGCAGTCAACTAGCGGGGGGGGAGCTCTTCACAGATACGCAGTATTTT. Its translation: CASSQLAGGELFTDTQYF.

This clonotype was counted only a few times. The chain carries TRBV7-7 and TRBJ1-2, with TRBD1 matching over 8 bases. The J segment lost 4 bases and the V segment lost 4 bases, leaving 11 bases of the junction unmatched. In germline, CDR1 is SSHAT, CDR2 FNYEAQ (reference sequence). The CDR3 contains 16 residues. The CDR3, as DNA: TGTGCCAGCAGCTCCCCCCAGGGGGCCGTTTTCTATGGCTACACCTTC. Protein: CASSSPQGAVFYGYTF.

V usage is TRBV15 and J usage is TRBJ2-1, with TRBD1 as a possible D gene (6 bases). Germline CDR1 is LNHNV and CDR2 is YYDKDF (reference sequence). V was pared by 6 bases and J by 0 bases, with 12 bases between. CDR3 length: 15 residues. The CDR3 region is CATRRSRGSYNEQFF. In DNA, the CDR3 is TGTGCCACCAGACGAAGCAGGGGCTCCTACAATGAGCAGTTCTTC. The entire variable domain, with the rest obtained from reference TRBV15 and TRBJ2-1, is as follows: DAMVIQNPRYQVTQFGKPVTLSCSQTLNHNVMYWYQQKSSQAPKLLFHYYDKDFNNEADTPDNFQSRRPNTSFCFLDIRSPGLGDTAMYLCATRRSRGSYNEQFFGPGTRLTVL.